This T cell receptor beta chain was identified in a study of graft-versus-host responses after intestinal transplantation. Study in general: Anti-thymocyte globulin induction was given to all recipients, followed by tacrolimus and steroids for around three years.

Study-level points and caveats: Where graft-donor T cell macrochimerism was present, patients had high graft-versus-host to host-versus-graft clonal ratios in allografts. Early post-transplant HvG declines tracked with peak circulating GvH clone levels.

With respect to this clone: Its antigen is still unknown.

The repertoire was sequenced with immunoSEQ multiplex PCR; TCRdb's copy has only in-frame clones and lacks some. The sample consists of 84,000 or so clones, about nine tenths of them appearing once. The length of the CDR3 is 13 residues. Trimming cost V 3 bases and J 3 bases, with 8 bases left between them. CDR1 and CDR2 from the germline V gene are SGHAT and FQDESV (reference sequence). This receptor was identified in a human donor who was the organ donor for an intestinal transplant. The rearrangement links TRBV11-1 to TRBJ1-1; D remains unclear. This specimen was unstimulated CD8+ T cells sorted from spleen or lymph node cells, taken before transplant. The CDR3 loop is CASSFTGHTEAFF. CDR3 DNA sequence: TGTGCCAGCAGCTTCACGGGTCACACTGAAGCTTTCTTT. The full variable domain, rest sourced from reference TRBV11-1 and TRBJ1-1, is EAEVAQSPRYKITEKSQAVAFWCDPISGHATLYWYRQILGQGPELLVQFQDESVVDDSQLPKDRFSAERLKGVDSTLKIQPAELGDSAMYLCASSFTGHTEAFFGQGTRLTVV.